This TCR beta chain appears in the sequencing data of a study of CD8+CD57+ T cells in acquired aplastic anemia. Patients included in sequencing had previously demonstrated CD8+CD57+ cell expansion by flow cytometry. Patients were treatment-naive when blood was sampled. Comment on this clonotype: What it binds is unknown.

Study conclusions and caveats: Overlap between patients and controls comprised 25 to 30 CD8+ CDR3 sequences.

Genomic DNA acted as the template from which TCR beta VDJ combination and CDR3 sequence profiling were carried out. TCRdb reprocessed the reads with MiXCR, giving one entry per CDR3 protein. The sample yields around 200,000 distinct CDR3 sequences, 65% seen once. Sequenced: sorted CD4+, CD8+, or CD8+CD57+ T cells (not recorded which) from PBMCs. The source of this sequence is a human donor with aplastic anemia.

CDR3 sequence (DNA): TGTGCCACCTCCGGGCCCGATCAGGCCAACGTCCTGACTTTC. Its translation: CATSGPDQANVLTF. This chain connects TRBV10-3 to TRBJ2-6; no clear D gene. Looked up from germline, CDR1 is ENHRY and CDR2 is SYGVKD. V shed 10 bases and J shed 6 bases, with 16 bases lying between them. This CDR3 region has 14 residues.